A selection of T cell receptor beta chains follows, all from one sample in a study of blood T cells in healthy people across ages. Each CDR3 protein gets one entry after TCRdb re-called the 5' RACE reads with MiXCR. The sample yields 650,000 to 1,000,000 distinct CDR3 sequences, around 45% seen once. The source material was blood. The receptors shown here come from an elderly man in good health. CDR3s include the opening cysteine and the closing phenylalanine or tryptophan. D genes are given only for firm matches. Size is stated for part of the rows, as once, few or many counts, or as a class when the clone is expanded.

abundance,j_gene,d_gene,v_gene,CDR3nt,CDR3aa
.,TRBJ2-7,.,TRBV2,TGTGCCAGCCGCCTTCCAGGGGGACTCCAAGAGCAGTACTTC,CASRLPGGLQEQYF
.,TRBJ2-5,.,TRBV7-2,TGTGCCAGCAGCTTCAGTAATAGCGGAGAGACCCAGTACTTC,CASSFSNSGETQYF
.,TRBJ2-1,.,TRBV28,TGTGCCAGCAGTTTCGTTCGAAAAGAGCAGTTCTTC,CASSFVRKEQFF
many,TRBJ2-5,TRBD2,TRBV20-1,TGCAGTGCTAGACTCCTCCGCCCGGGACTAGCTGAGACCCAGTACTTC,CSARLLRPGLAETQYF
.,TRBJ2-7,TRBD1,TRBV14,TGTGCCAGCAGCCACGGGGACAGGAGCTCTTACGAGCAGTACTTC,CASSHGDRSSYEQYF
.,TRBJ1-5,.,TRBV10-1,TGCGCCAGCGGGAGTCAGGGGACGGGGGGGGAGCAGCCCCAGCATTTT,CASGSQGTGGEQPQHF
.,TRBJ2-7,TRBD2,TRBV12-3/TRBV12-4,TGTGCCAGCAGTCCCCGCGGACTAGCGGGACGGGGGGGTGAGCAGTACTTC,CASSPRGLAGRGGEQYF
few,TRBJ2-5,TRBD1,TRBV11-3,TGTGCCAGCAGCACCCGGGACAGGGACCAAGAGACCCAGTACTTC,CASSTRDRDQETQYF
many,TRBJ2-5,TRBD1,TRBV29-1,TGCAGCGTTGAGAAACCCCGACAGGGGAAGGAGACCCAGTACTTC,CSVEKPRQGKETQYF
.,TRBJ2-7,TRBD1,TRBV28,TGTGCCAGCATCCCGGACAGGGGGCTTTTCTACGAGCAGTACTTC,CASIPDRGLFYEQYF
few,TRBJ2-5,.,TRBV20-1,TGCAGTGCCGACCACCCCTCCTCTGCGGAGGTGGGGACCCAGTACTTC,CSADHPSSAEVGTQYF
few,TRBJ2-5,.,TRBV7-2,TGTGCCAGCAGCCGAGGGAGGGGGCTTAGGGAGACCCAGTACTTC,CASSRGRGLRETQYF
.,TRBJ2-1,TRBD2,TRBV9,TGTGCCAGCAGCGTAACTGGGACTAGCGGGAGAGCCTACAATGAGCAGTTCTTC,CASSVTGTSGRAYNEQFF
.,TRBJ1-2,.,TRBV6-5,TGTGCCAGCAGTTACGAGGGGGGCTACGGCTACACCTTC,CASSYEGGYGYTF
.,TRBJ2-7,TRBD2,TRBV20-1,TGCAGTGCTAGAGATCAAGGTGGGGCGGGAGGACTGTGGGGGTACTACGAGCAGTACTTC,CSARDQGGAGGLWGYYEQYF
.,TRBJ2-3,TRBD2,TRBV9,TGTGCCAGCAGCGTAGATGCGGGAGGGCTTGGAGATACGCAGTATTTT,CASSVDAGGLGDTQYF
few,TRBJ2-4,.,TRBV6-2/TRBV6-3,TGTGCCAGCAAAACCGTCAAAGAGGGTACCATTCAGTACTTC,CASKTVKEGTIQYF
many,TRBJ1-2,.,TRBV7-3,TGTGCCAGCAGCTTAACCGGACCTCCGGAGCACTATGGCTACACCTTC,CASSLTGPPEHYGYTF
few,TRBJ2-1,TRBD2,TRBV6-6,TGTGCCAGCAGTCAAAGGACTAGCGGGCCTTACAATGAGCAGTTCTTC,CASSQRTSGPYNEQFF
few,TRBJ2-7,.,TRBV7-2,TGTGCCAGCAGCCGAGTACAGGACGAGCAGTACTTC,CASSRVQDEQYF
many,TRBJ2-5,.,TRBV28,TGTGCCAGTGAAGCAGGGGCGCAAGAGACCCAGTACTTC,CASEAGAQETQYF
.,TRBJ2-2,.,TRBV5-1,TGCGCCAGCAGCAGAGGGGGGTTTGACACCGGGGAGCTGTTTTTT,CASSRGGFDTGELFF
.,TRBJ2-7,.,TRBV2,TGTGCCAGCACGATCGGTAGGACTTCCTACGAGCAGTACTTC,CASTIGRTSYEQYF
.,TRBJ2-1,.,TRBV20-1,TGCAGTGCTAGAGACGGGGAGCTATTAACAAATGAGCAGTTCTTC,CSARDGELLTNEQFF
.,TRBJ2-1,.,TRBV19,TGTGCCAGTAGTCCTCACTCCGCCTACGATGAGCAGTTCTTC,CASSPHSAYDEQFF
few,TRBJ2-1,.,TRBV14,TGTGCCAGCAGCCGAAACTTTGGGCAAATAAATGAGCAGTTCTTC,CASSRNFGQINEQFF
.,TRBJ1-2,.,TRBV7-2,TGTGCCAGCAATTGGGGAACAGACTATGGCTACACCTTC,CASNWGTDYGYTF
few,TRBJ2-1,.,TRBV5-6,TGTGCCAGCACCTTAGGGTATAAGCAATTAGGGAACAATGAGCAGTTCTTC,CASTLGYKQLGNNEQFF
.,TRBJ2-1,TRBD2,TRBV7-3,TGTGCCAGCAGCTTGGCTGGGGCGAGCGGGAGCTCCTACAATGAGCAGTTCTTC,CASSLAGASGSSYNEQFF
few,TRBJ2-3,.,TRBV6-2/TRBV6-3,TGTGCCAGCAGTTACCAACTAGCTCGCACAGATACGCAGTATTTT,CASSYQLARTDTQYF
once,TRBJ1-2,.,TRBV12-3/TRBV12-4,TGTGCCAGCAGTCCCCCGGGACGGCGAGGCTACACCTTC,CASSPPGRRGYTF
.,TRBJ2-5,.,TRBV6-2/TRBV6-3,TGTGCCAACAGCCTACTTGACGGAGAGGCGGGGTACTTC,CANSLLDGEAGYF
.,TRBJ2-1,TRBD1,TRBV18,TGTGCCAGCTCGCAGCTCTTACAGGGGAGCTCCTACAATGAGCAGTTCTTC,CASSQLLQGSSYNEQFF
.,TRBJ2-2,TRBD2,TRBV12-3/TRBV12-4,TGTGCCAGCAGTTTGAGACTAGCGGGAGGGCGGGACACCGGGGAGCTGTTTTTT,CASSLRLAGGRDTGELFF
.,TRBJ2-5,TRBD1,TRBV12-3/TRBV12-4,TGTGCCAGCAGCCCCCGGGACAGGGGAGCGAAGACCCAGTACTTC,CASSPRDRGAKTQYF
.,TRBJ2-7,.,TRBV7-2,TGTGCCAGCAGCGCCGGGTACTACGATGAGCAGTACTTC,CASSAGYYDEQYF
.,TRBJ2-3,.,TRBV10-3,TGTGCCATCAGTGAGTTAGCGGCAGATACGCAGTATTTT,CAISELAADTQYF
.,TRBJ2-3,TRBD1,TRBV5-1,TGCGCCAGCAGCTCTCGAAACAGGGGCTCGGTTTTTCCAGATACGCAGTATTTT,CASSSRNRGSVFPDTQYF
many,TRBJ1-2,.,TRBV3-1,TGTGCCAGCAGCCCGGGACGTGGCTACACCTTC,CASSPGRGYTF
many,TRBJ2-1,.,TRBV5-1,TGCGCCACCCGCCCCGGGACGAACAATGAGCAGTTCTTC,CATRPGTNNEQFF
few,TRBJ2-5,TRBD1,TRBV7-9,TGTGCCAGCCCCAGAGGGACAGGGGGCGAAATCGAGGGAGAGACCCAGTACTTC,CASPRGTGGEIEGETQYF
few,TRBJ2-1,.,TRBV11-1,TGTGCCAGCGGGGTCAGTAGCTCCTACAATGAGCAGTTCTTC,CASGVSSSYNEQFF
few,TRBJ2-7,.,TRBV15,TGTGCCACCAGCAGACCCGGGGACAAGAGCTCCTACGAGCAGTACTTC,CATSRPGDKSSYEQYF
.,TRBJ2-1,TRBD2,TRBV30,TGTGCCTGGCATCATGGGACTAGCGGCAATGAGCAGTTCTTC,CAWHHGTSGNEQFF
.,TRBJ1-2,.,TRBV27,TGTGCCAGAACCTTCACTCGACCCACAAAGAACTATGGCTACACCTTC,CARTFTRPTKNYGYTF
many,TRBJ2-1,TRBD1,TRBV9,TGTGCCAGCAGCGTAGTACAGGGGAGCGATGAGCAGTTCTTC,CASSVVQGSDEQFF
many,TRBJ1-6,TRBD1,TRBV20-1,TGCAGTGCTACAAGGACAGGCTATAATTCACCCCTCCACTTT,CSATRTGYNSPLHF
.,TRBJ2-1,.,TRBV7-3,TGTGCCAGCAGCTTAACCTTAGGGGAGTACAATGAGCAGTTCTTC,CASSLTLGEYNEQFF
few,TRBJ2-5,.,TRBV5-1,TGCGCCAGCAGCTTGGATCCGGGGCTGAAAGAGCAGTACTTC,CASSLDPGLKEQYF
few,TRBJ2-7,.,TRBV15,TGTGCCACCAGCAGGATAAGCGGCCGAAGCTCCTACGAGCAGTACTTC,CATSRISGRSSYEQYF